The TCR beta chain described here comes from a study of T cell changes during pregnancy in multiple sclerosis (dated by TCRdb to between 2019 and 2020). A note on the overall study: The study looked at changes in the T cell repertoire across pregnancy in women with multiple sclerosis.

Via the germline V gene, CDR1 is SGHRS and CDR2 YFSETQ. The CDR3 sequence holds 12 residues, the cysteine and phenylalanine included. Only CDR3 DNA remains: 36 bases, in frame from the first base. Trimming takes 4 bases from V and 6 bases from J, and the germline ends sit 10 bases apart. As to this clone: Its cognate antigen has yet to be identified. No base quality values were provided; no much bigger clone lies one nucleotide off.

To prepare the library, the immunoSEQ multiplex PCR assay was applied. TCRdb limited this immuneACCESS table to in-frame rearrangements with V and J called. A share of clones is missing; checked studies link under half to unresolved V genes, and the rest is unexplained. For this sample the table gives some 94,000 clones, of which more than 90% were detected only once. Of the sample, approximately 1.5% is held by the ten largest clones. This receptor was identified in a female donor with multiple sclerosis, enrolled in a pregnancy study. The receptor chain draws on TRBV5-1 and TRBJ1-1; D gene: possibly TRBD1, on 5 matching bases. Sample: peripheral blood, taken in the first trimester of pregnancy. The CDR3: CASSLDSPEAFF. In nucleotides, the sequence is TGCGCCAGCAGCCTCGACAGTCCTGAAGCTTTCTTT.